These 5 T cell receptor beta chains came from one sample sequenced in a study of shared clonotypes between healthy human individuals. Assay used: immunoSEQ multiplex PCR; TCRdb lists only in-frame clones, some missing. The table has approximately 99,000 clones, under 70% seen once. Sequencing input: memory CD8+ T cells sorted from blood. Subset denoted: CD45RO+ cells pooled with CCR7-negative TemRA cells. These receptors were taken from a woman in her 30s in good health.

This clone has a handful of counts. The chain links TRBV7-9 to TRBJ2-3, with D possibly being TRBD2 (5 bases). CDR3 length: 16 amino acids. V was trimmed by 4 bases and J by 2 bases, leaving 16 bases between them. From germline, CDR1 is SEHNR and CDR2 FQNEAQ (reference sequence). DNA for the CDR3: TGTGCCAGCAGCTCCGTTGTGGGCGGGTACACAGATACGCAGTATTTT. Translation: CASSSVVGGYTDTQYF.

V and J are TRBV11-2 and TRBJ2-7; tentatively, D is TRBD2 (6 bases). V lost 5 bases and J 0 bases, leaving 20 bases between the germline ends. Per germline, CDR1 SGHAT and CDR2 FQNNGV. The CDR3 runs 17 residues. In nucleotides, the CDR3 is TGTGCCAGCAGCGAACCAGGTGGGGGGAAAAGCTCCTACGAGCAGTACTTC. Its protein is CASSEPGGGKSSYEQYF.

The J gene is TRBJ2-1, the V gene TRBV7-9, with D possibly being TRBD1 (5 bases). This CDR3 is built from 16 residues. Trimming removed 2 bases from V and 3 bases from J, with 14 bases in between. Germline V lookup: CDR1 SEHNR, CDR2 FQNEAQ (reference sequence). Written as DNA, the CDR3 is TGTGCCAGCAGCTTAAGTGTAGGACACGACTACAATGAGCAGTTCTTC. This sequence encodes CASSLSVGHDYNEQFF.

The chain couples TRBV18 to TRBJ1-5; possibly TRBD1 for D (6 bases). V was pared by 4 bases and J by 3 bases, with 19 bases between. Germline V lookup: CDR1 KGHSH, CDR2 LQKENI. The CDR3 loop spans 17 amino acids. CDR3 region: CASSRVRGLPFNQPQHF. CDR3 DNA: TGTGCCAGCTCACGTGTCCGGGGGCTCCCCTTCAATCAGCCCCAGCATTTT.

The chain recombines TRBV20-1 with TRBJ2-1; D is unresolved. CDR3 size: 11 residues. Germline-derived CDR1 and CDR2 are DFQATT and SNEGSKA (reference sequence). Deletions cut 7 bases from V and 5 bases from J, with 9 bases between. The DNA for the CDR3 is TGCAGTGAAAAACGGGACAATGAGCAGTTCTTC. It codes for CSEKRDNEQFF.